Listed below are T cell receptor beta chains from one sample, sequenced in a study of cytomegalovirus exposure and HLA in healthy donors. Sequencing was performed with immunoSEQ multiplex PCR; in TCRdb, only in-frame clones are kept and a portion is missing. The sample consists of 190,000 or so clones, around 81% of them appearing once. Source material: PBMCs. Receptor source: a woman in her late teens or twenties in good health and CMV-seropositive. CDR3s include the opening cysteine and the closing phenylalanine or tryptophan. Fields, in order: J gene, V gene, CDR3 protein.

>TRBJ2-7|TRBV7-9
CASSKTGTYEQYF
>TRBJ2-3|TRBV6-1
CASSETSGGIDTQYF
>TRBJ1-6|TRBV6-5
CASSLRSQPLHF
>TRBJ1-5|TRBV10-2
CASSEMRSNQPQHF
>TRBJ1-1|TRBV5-5
CARTGVIVGTEAFF
>TRBJ1-2|TRBV7-6
CASRDVLGDSVYGYTF
>TRBJ2-2|TRBV6-1
CASSELDRAAGELFF
>TRBJ1-4|TRBV4-3
CASSQEVTAFEKLFF
>TRBJ1-2|TRBV2
CASKAQTGVGGYTF
>TRBJ1-1|TRBV5-1
CASSFPTGENTEAFF
>TRBJ2-1|TRBV27
CASSLSPLKVERGNEQFF
>TRBJ2-3|TRBV7-3
CASSASGGFTDTQYF
>TRBJ2-5|TRBV5-6
CASLLGGGLRRETQYF
>TRBJ1-5|TRBV2
CASKPSYNQPQHF
>TRBJ1-2|TRBV6-1
CASSEAGADYGYTF
>TRBJ1-2|TRBV5-1
CASSLTLSDGYTF
>TRBJ1-1|TRBV9
CASSVGGENTEAFF
>TRBJ2-5|TRBV7-8
CASSSSEHRIQYF
>TRBJ1-2|TRBV5-1
CASRGTGLDDYGYTF
>TRBJ2-1|TRBV7-2
CASSSGTSGGRGEQFF
>TRBJ1-2|TRBV29-1
CSIQGAEDYGYTF
>TRBJ1-6|TRBV6-6
CASRGQGGSSPLHF
>TRBJ2-7|TRBV23-1
CASTPLGQGFSVNEQYF
>TRBJ1-2|TRBV27
CASRRTGQGAGGYTF
>TRBJ2-1|TRBV9
CASSVSHSNEQFF
>TRBJ2-1|TRBV5-1
CASSLEPGTYNEQFF
>TRBJ2-1|TRBV6-1
CASRGTSRLEDEQFF
>TRBJ1-2|TRBV18
CASSPKTANYGYTF
>TRBJ1-1|TRBV7-2
CASSPFRGGWGTEAFF
>TRBJ2-2|TRBV9
CASSVGLAGVGTGELFF
>TRBJ2-7|TRBV7-9
CASSLGTGWTYEQYF
>TRBJ1-2|TRBV6-5
CASSTDRGNYGYTF
>TRBJ2-1|TRBV13
CASSLAEGRTYNEQFF
>TRBJ1-3|TRBV5-6
CASSTGGNTIYF
>TRBJ2-7|TRBV6-1
CASSEGHLGEQYF
>TRBJ2-5|TRBV10-2
CASSANGETQYF
>TRBJ1-6|TRBV6-5
CATSQGVGSPLHF